One sample yielded the 2 T cell receptor beta chains listed below, sequenced in a study of T cell changes during pregnancy in multiple sclerosis. The table came from immunoSEQ multiplex PCR; TCRdb's copy has only in-frame clones and leaves some out. Among roughly 50,000 clones listed, approximately 92% were seen once. Here the sequenced sample was CD4+ T cells from peripheral blood mononuclear cells, taken in the third trimester of pregnancy. The receptors derive from a female donor with multiple sclerosis, enrolled in a pregnancy study.

This clone occurred once. The chain is built from TRBV6-1 and TRBJ1-4; no clear D. Germline lookup yields CDR1 MNHNS and CDR2 SASEGT. The ends were cut back, 2 bases at V and 2 bases at J, with 9 bases in the middle. The CDR3 contains 15 residues. CDR3 loop: CASSETWRTNEKLFF. The DNA of the CDR3 is TGTGCCAGCAGTGAAACTTGGCGGACTAATGAAAAACTGTTTTTT.

This chain uses TRBV5-4 with TRBJ1-1; D possibly corresponds to TRBD1 (5 bases). The germline V and J ends were trimmed by 5 bases and 1 base, with 9 bases remaining between them. This CDR3 contains 13 residues. Germline CDR1 is SGHNT and CDR2 is YYREEE (reference sequence). For the CDR3, the DNA is TGTGCCAGCAGGACAGTCACGAACACTGAAGCTTTCTTT. This codes for CASRTVTNTEAFF.